The 15 T cell receptor beta chains below come from one sample, sequenced in a study of identical twins. A single record per CDR3 protein comes from TCRdb applying MiXCR to the 5' RACE reads. The data contain approximately 150,000 distinct CDR3 sequences, 3.5% of them singletons. The sample comprised memory T cells sorted from blood. Receptors were obtained from a man younger than 35 in good health.

The table lists this clonotype with many counts. The V gene is TRBV5-5, the J gene TRBJ1-5, with D unclear. Trimming took 3 bases from V and 7 from J, leaving 14 bases between them. The germline V gene encodes CDR1 SGHKS and CDR2 YYEKEE (reference sequence). This CDR3 is built from 14 residues. CDR3 sequence (DNA): TGTGCCAGCAGCTATTCGACTATTGACCAGCCCCAGCATTTT. Its protein product is CASSYSTIDQPQHF.

This clonotype was observed many times. V and J are TRBV29-1 and TRBJ2-1; possibly TRBD1 or TRBD2 for D (5 bases each). Germline loops: CDR1 SQVTM, CDR2 ANQGSEA. The CDR3 totals 13 residues. Trimming removed 7 bases at V and 6 bases at J, with 16 bases between. CDR3 DNA: TGCAGCGCTTCTGGGACCACCGTCAATGAGCAGTTCTTC. Protein: CSASGTTVNEQFF.

This clonotype was recorded many times. The gene calls are TRBV6-2 or TRBV6-3 and TRBJ2-7, with a possible D match to TRBD2 (5 bases). CDR1 MNHEY and CDR2 SVGEGT come from the germline V gene. V was trimmed by 5 bases and J by 2 bases, leaving 10 bases between them. The CDR3 has 13 amino acids. The CDR3 nucleotides read TGTGCCAGCAGTCGGTCGGGAACCTACGAGCAGTACTTC. Translation: CASSRSGTYEQYF.

This clonotype was observed at least ten times. V gene TRBV9 combines with J gene TRBJ2-2; 9 bases line up with TRBD1. Trimming cost V 1 base and J 3 bases; bases outside gene matches: 7. Germline CDR1 and CDR2: SGDLS and YYNGEE. The CDR3 has 17 amino acids. The CDR3 sequence: CASSVIGGQGYTGELFF. The CDR3 bases are TGTGCCAGCAGCGTAATTGGTGGACAGGGGTACACCGGGGAGCTGTTTTTT.

This clonotype was seen many times. The rearrangement links TRBV20-1 to TRBJ2-5; D perhaps matches TRBD2 (6 bases). There are 16 residues in the CDR3. Germline CDR1 is DFQATT and CDR2 is SNEGSKA (reference sequence). Trimming cost V 3 bases and J 3 bases, with 20 bases left between them. CDR3 nucleotides: TGCAGTGCTAGGGTCCCCGTACTAGCACCGAAAGAGACCCAGTACTTC. It specifies CSARVPVLAPKETQYF.

The sample holds many counts of this clonotype. The chain is built from TRBV12-5 and TRBJ2-6; D is unclear. Germline-derived CDR1 and CDR2 are LGHNT and FRNRAP. The CDR3 sequence is 16 residues long. The V end was cut by 9 bases, the J end by 2 bases, with 17 bases between. The CDR3 nucleotides read TGTGCTAGACGCCCGGTGGCTAGTCCTGGGGCCAACGTCCTGACTTTC. Protein product: CARRPVASPGANVLTF.

This clonotype was detected ten times or more. The rearrangement joins TRBV14 to TRBJ2-3; TRBD2 is a possible D gene (6 bases). CDR1 is SGHDN and CDR2 is FVKESK in the germline V gene. Between the trimmed V and J ends, which lost 3 bases and 5 bases, there was a span of 18 bases. The CDR3 spans 16 residues. The CDR3 spells CASSQPGDRREDTQYF. As DNA, the CDR3 is TGTGCCAGCAGCCAGCCTGGAGACCGGCGGGAAGATACGCAGTATTTT.

The chain has TRBV12-3 or TRBV12-4 and TRBJ2-1; weak D call: TRBD1 (5 bases). The V end was cut by 6 bases, the J end by 0 bases, with 12 bases between. The CDR3 is made up of 15 amino acids. The CDR3 spells CASSPGGASYNEQFF. The CDR3 DNA sequence: TGTGCCAGCAGCCCAGGTGGGGCCTCCTACAATGAGCAGTTCTTC.

Many counts were recorded for this clonotype. The chain carries TRBV4-2 and TRBJ1-3, with D possibly matching TRBD1 (5 bases). CDR3 length: 13 residues. V lost 2 bases and J lost 3, with 5 bases in between. The germline V gene encodes CDR1 LGHNA and CDR2 YNFKEQ. The CDR3 region has the DNA TGTGCCAGCAGCCAACAGGGTGGAAACACCATATATTTT. Translated, it gives CASSQQGGNTIYF.

In this sample, this clonotype turned up many times. V and J are TRBV6-1 and TRBJ2-5; tentatively, D is TRBD1 (5 bases). V gave up 10 bases and J gave up 5 bases, with 17 bases separating them. Germline-derived CDR1 and CDR2 are MNHNS and SASEGT. The CDR3 spans 13 residues. This chain's CDR3 is CATTRVGTETQYF. In DNA, the CDR3 is TGTGCCACCACCAGGGTTGGCACGGAGACCCAGTACTTC.

This clonotype was picked up many times. The gene calls are TRBV4-3 and TRBJ2-1; a possible D gene is TRBD2 (7 bases). V dropped 4 bases and J dropped 4 bases, with 14 bases sitting between them. The CDR3 loop spans 15 amino acids. The germline V gene has CDR1 LGHNA and CDR2 YSLEER. This CDR3 is CASSLRGGAYNEQFF. As DNA, the CDR3 is TGCGCCAGCAGCCTTAGAGGGGGGGCTTACAATGAGCAGTTCTTC.

This rearrangement joins TRBV15 to TRBJ2-4; a possible D gene is TRBD1 (6 bases). Per germline, CDR1 LNHNV and CDR2 YYDKDF (reference sequence). V lost 3 bases to trimming and J lost 1 base, with 13 bases between them. The CDR3 is 16 amino acids. Written as DNA, the CDR3 is TGTGCCACCAGCAGTCAACTTCAGGGGGCCAAAAACATTCAGTACTTC. Its protein product is CATSSQLQGAKNIQYF.

This clonotype was counted at least ten times. The rearrangement uses TRBV7-2 and TRBJ2-1, with TRBD2 identical over 7 bases. CDR3 length: 15 residues. The V gene end was trimmed by 5 bases and the J gene end by 10 bases; junction bases not matched to a gene: 14. From germline, CDR1 is SGHTA and CDR2 FQGNSA. CDR3 DNA: TGTGCCAGCAGCGGAGGCGGGAGTACTTTGGGGGAGCAGTTCTTC. It yields the protein CASSGGGSTLGEQFF.

This clonotype was seen many times. The chain is built from TRBV5-6 and TRBJ2-1, with D hard to call. V was cut by 4 bases and J by 7 bases, with 12 bases left in between. The length of the CDR3 is 13 residues. Looked up from germline, CDR1 is SGHDT and CDR2 is YYEEEE. For the CDR3, the DNA is TGTGCCAGCAGCCTGGCGGTTAATAATGAGCAGTTCTTC. It yields the protein CASSLAVNNEQFF.

The sample holds many counts of this clonotype. The chain combines TRBV10-3 with TRBJ2-1; no firm D call. Trimming pared 3 bases from V and 7 bases from J, leaving 16 bases between. Germline V CDR1 and CDR2: ENHRY, SYGVKD. This CDR3 is built from 15 residues. CDR3 nucleotides: TGTGCCATCAGTGAACGTGAGAGGAGTTTAAATGAGCAGTTCTTC. Its translation is CAISERERSLNEQFF.